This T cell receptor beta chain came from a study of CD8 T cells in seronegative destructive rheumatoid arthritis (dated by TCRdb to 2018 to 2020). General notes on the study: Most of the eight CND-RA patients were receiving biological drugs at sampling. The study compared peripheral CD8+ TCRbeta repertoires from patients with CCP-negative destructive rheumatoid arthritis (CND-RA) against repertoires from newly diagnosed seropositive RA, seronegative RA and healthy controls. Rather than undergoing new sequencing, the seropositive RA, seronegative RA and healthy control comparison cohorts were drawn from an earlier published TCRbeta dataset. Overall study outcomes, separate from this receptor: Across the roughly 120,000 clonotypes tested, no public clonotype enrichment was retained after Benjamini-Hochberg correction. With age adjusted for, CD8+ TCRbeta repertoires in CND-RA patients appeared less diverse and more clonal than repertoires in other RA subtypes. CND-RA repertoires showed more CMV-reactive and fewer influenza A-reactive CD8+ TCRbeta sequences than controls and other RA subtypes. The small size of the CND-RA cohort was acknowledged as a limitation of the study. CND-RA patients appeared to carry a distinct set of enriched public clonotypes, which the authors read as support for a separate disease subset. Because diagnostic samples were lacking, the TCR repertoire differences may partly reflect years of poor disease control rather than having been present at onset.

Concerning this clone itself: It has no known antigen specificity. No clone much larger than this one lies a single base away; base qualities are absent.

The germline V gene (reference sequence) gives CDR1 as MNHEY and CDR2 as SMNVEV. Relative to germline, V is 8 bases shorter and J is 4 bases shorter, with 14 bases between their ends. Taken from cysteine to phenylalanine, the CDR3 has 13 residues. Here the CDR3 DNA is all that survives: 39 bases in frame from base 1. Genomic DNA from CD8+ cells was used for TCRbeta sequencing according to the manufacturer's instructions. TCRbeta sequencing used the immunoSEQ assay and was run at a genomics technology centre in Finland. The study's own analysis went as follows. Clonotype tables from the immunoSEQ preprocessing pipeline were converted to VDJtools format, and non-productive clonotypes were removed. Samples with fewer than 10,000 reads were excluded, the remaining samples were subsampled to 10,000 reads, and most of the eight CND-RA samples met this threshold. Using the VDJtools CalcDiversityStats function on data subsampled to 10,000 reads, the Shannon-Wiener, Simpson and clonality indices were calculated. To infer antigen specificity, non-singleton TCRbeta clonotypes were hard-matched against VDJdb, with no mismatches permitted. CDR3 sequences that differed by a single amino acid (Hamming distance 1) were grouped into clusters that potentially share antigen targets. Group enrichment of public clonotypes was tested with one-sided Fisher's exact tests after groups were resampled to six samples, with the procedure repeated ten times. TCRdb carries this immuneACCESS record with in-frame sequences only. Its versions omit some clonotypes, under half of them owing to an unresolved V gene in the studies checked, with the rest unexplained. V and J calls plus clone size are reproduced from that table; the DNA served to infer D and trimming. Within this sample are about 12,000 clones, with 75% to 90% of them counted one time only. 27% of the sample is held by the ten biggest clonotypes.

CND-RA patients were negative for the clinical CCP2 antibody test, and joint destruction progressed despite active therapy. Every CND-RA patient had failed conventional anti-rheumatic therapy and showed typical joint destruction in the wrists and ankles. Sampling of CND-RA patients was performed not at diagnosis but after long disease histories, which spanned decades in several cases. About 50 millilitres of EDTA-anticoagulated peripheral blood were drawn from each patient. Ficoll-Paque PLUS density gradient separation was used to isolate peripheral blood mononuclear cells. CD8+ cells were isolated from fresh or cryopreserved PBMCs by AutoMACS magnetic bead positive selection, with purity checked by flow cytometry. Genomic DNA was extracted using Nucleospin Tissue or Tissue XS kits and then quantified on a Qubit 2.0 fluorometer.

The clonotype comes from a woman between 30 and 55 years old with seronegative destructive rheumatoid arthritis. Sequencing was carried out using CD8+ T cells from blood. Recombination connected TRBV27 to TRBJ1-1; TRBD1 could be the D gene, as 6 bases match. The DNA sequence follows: TGTGCCAGCCGATCGACCAGGGGCACTGAAGCTTTCTTT. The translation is CASRSTRGTEAFF.